This TCR beta chain originates from a study of shared clonotypes between healthy human individuals. Measured with immunoSEQ multiplex PCR; TCRdb has only the in-frame clones, and not every one. Of 2 million to 3 million clones in the sample, more than 85% were seen once. The germline V gene has CDR1 LGHNA and CDR2 YNFKEQ. The CDR3 runs to 16 residues. V was clipped by 2 bases and J by 8 bases, with 21 bases between them. This TCR derives from a man aged 18 to 35 in good health. Some clones in this sample may be carry-over from other donors' samples. The sample was naive CD4+ T cells from PBMCs. Indicated subset: CD45RA+ positively selected. The chain has TRBV4-2 and TRBJ1-2; tentative D call: TRBD1 (5 bases). As DNA, the CDR3 is TGTGCCAGCAGCCAAAGAGGGGTGAGGAAGGCCGAGGGCTACACCTTC. This encodes CASSQRGVRKAEGYTF.